Listed here are 32 T cell receptor beta chains from one sample, sequenced in a study of shared clonotypes between healthy human individuals. The method was immunoSEQ multiplex PCR; TCRdb's version includes in-frame clones alone and lacks a portion of them. The sample lists millions of clones; 90% to 95% were seen once. The source material was naive CD4+ T cells sorted from blood. Subset: CD45RA+ positively selected. The receptors derive from a man aged 18 to 30 in good health.

This clone came up a few times. V usage is TRBV6-5 and J usage is TRBJ1-2; possibly TRBD1 for D (5 bases). Germline values: CDR1 MNHEY, CDR2 SVGAGI. This CDR3 comprises 13 residues. V was cut by 6 bases and J by 3 bases, with 11 bases left in between. CDR3 coding DNA: TGTGCCAGCAGGAGACAGCAGGACTATGGCTACACCTTC. This codes for CASRRQQDYGYTF.

This chain links TRBV4-3 with TRBJ1-1; possibly TRBD1 for D (5 bases). The V and J ends lost 0 bases and 0 bases respectively, with 8 bases between them. The CDR3 sequence is 15 residues long. CDR1 and CDR2 from the germline V gene are LGHNA and YSLEER. CDR3: CASSQDYRLNTEAFF. CDR3 sequence (DNA): TGCGCCAGCAGCCAAGATTACAGGCTGAACACTGAAGCTTTCTTT.

Written as DNA, the CDR3 is TGCGCCAGCAGCCAGGCACAGGGGTGGGTGCAGTACTTC. Its translation: CASSQAQGWVQYF. The rearrangement uses TRBV4-1 and TRBJ2-7; 7 bases line up with TRBD1. Per the germline V gene, CDR1 is MGHRA and CDR2 is YSYEKL. V was pared by 3 bases and J by 9 bases, with 8 bases of the junction left unmatched. The CDR3 covers 13 residues.

For the CDR3, the DNA is TGTGCCAGCAGTTACTCAGCAGGGGGCGGCTATGGCTACACCTTC. It specifies CASSYSAGGGYGYTF. This rearrangement joins TRBV6-5 to TRBJ1-2; 8 nucleotides match TRBD1. From germline, CDR1 is MNHEY and CDR2 SVGAGI. Trimming took 0 bases from V and 4 from J; bases not matched to a gene: 4. The CDR3 is made up of 15 amino acids.

The rearrangement joins TRBV6-5 to TRBJ2-5, with D possibly being TRBD2 (5 bases). This CDR3 region has 15 residues. Germline assignment: CDR1 MNHEY and CDR2 SVGAGI. V was trimmed by 6 bases and J by 2 bases, leaving 16 bases between them. Here the CDR3 DNA reads TGTGCCAGCAGGAAGGAGTCGGGGTCTCAAGAGACCCAGTACTTC. This codes for CASRKESGSQETQYF.

Remarks on this clone: The sample carries other DNA sequences with the same CDR3. The genes are TRBV9 and TRBJ2-5, with D possibly matching TRBD1 (7 bases). With 2 bases removed from V and 4 bases from J, the gap between germline ends came to 9 bases. Germline V CDR1 and CDR2: SGDLS, YYNGEE. CDR3 length: 13 amino acids. CDR3 sequence: CASSVQGGETQYF. CDR3 bases: TGTGCCAGCAGCGTCCAGGGGGGAGAGACCCAGTACTTC. The whole variable domain, remainder taken from reference TRBV9 and TRBJ2-5, is DSGVTQTPKHLITATGQRVTLRCSPRSGDLSVYWYQQSLDQGLQFLIQYYNGEERAKGNILERFSAQQFPDLHSELNLSSLELGDSALYFCASSVQGGETQYFGPGTRLLVL.

This sequence joins TRBV28 and TRBJ1-6; weak D call: TRBD1 (5 bases). CDR3 size: 16 residues. V lost 4 bases to trimming and J lost 0 bases, with 10 bases between them. Germline V gives CDR1 MDHEN, CDR2 SYDVKM. The CDR3 DNA is TGTGCCAGCAGTTCCGGGGGGGACTCCTATAATTCACCCCTCCACTTT. It is translated as CASSSGGDSYNSPLHF. Full variable domain (remainder filled in from reference TRBV28 and TRBJ1-6): DVKVTQSSRYLVKRTGEKVFLECVQDMDHENMFWYRQDPGLGLRLIYFSYDVKMKEKGDIPEGYSVSREKKERFSLILESASTNQTSMYLCASSSGGDSYNSPLHFGNGTRLTVT.

V is TRBV7-2 and J is TRBJ2-7, with D possibly being TRBD2 (6 bases). The germline gives CDR1 SGHTA, CDR2 FQGNSA. The length of the CDR3 is 13 residues. Trimming stripped 1 base from V and 7 bases from J, with 11 bases between. The CDR3: CASSLGVAVEQYF. CDR3 DNA sequence: TGTGCCAGCAGCTTAGGAGTAGCGGTTGAGCAGTACTTC. The complete variable domain, with remaining parts taken from reference TRBV7-2 and TRBJ2-7, reads GAGVSQSPSNKVTEKGKDVELRCDPISGHTALYWYRQSLGQGLEFLIYFQGNSAPDKSGLPSDRFSAERTGGSVSTLTIQRTQQEDSAVYLCASSLGVAVEQYFGPGTRLTVT.

The DNA of the CDR3 is TGTGCCAGCAGTAAGAGGACAGTTCATAAGACTAGCGGGACTTCCTACGAGCAGTACTTC. Protein product: CASSKRTVHKTSGTSYEQYF. The chain has TRBV13 and TRBJ2-5, with TRBD2 identical over 11 bases. The J call may be in error: the DNA end matches TRBJ2-7 better. Germline CDR1 and CDR2: PRHDT and FYEKMQ (reference sequence). There are 20 residues in the CDR3.

The J gene is TRBJ2-2, the V gene TRBV11-2; no definite D call. V dropped 1 base and J dropped 3 bases, with 15 bases sitting between them. Germline V gene lookup returns CDR1 SGHAT and CDR2 FQNNGV. The CDR3 has 17 amino acids. The CDR3 DNA reads as TGTGCCAGCAGCTTAGTATACACGGCTGAGTACACCGGGGAGCTGTTTTTT. Protein product: CASSLVYTAEYTGELFF.

On this clone: This may come from a read error, since a much larger clone is one base off. The chain combines TRBV10-3 with TRBJ2-7, with D possibly TRBD2 on 5 matching bases. Trimming removed 11 bases at V and 4 bases at J, with 24 bases between. The CDR3 sequence is 15 residues long. Germline V gene sequence: CDR1 ENHRY, CDR2 SYGVKD. CDR3 nucleotides: TGTGCCTCCCGGTTCAGGACGGAGGCGGCGTACGAGCAGTACTTC. Translated, it gives CASRFRTEAAYEQYF.

The rearrangement uses TRBV14 and TRBJ2-5; D not resolved. Germline V lookup: CDR1 SGHDN, CDR2 FVKESK. The CDR3 consists of 13 residues. V was cut by 1 base and J by 11 bases, with 14 bases left in between. The CDR3 sequence is CASSQASVGTQYF. Written as DNA, the CDR3 is TGTGCCAGCAGCCAAGCCTCCGTAGGCACGCAGTACTTC.

The V gene is TRBV7-2, the J gene TRBJ2-7; no reliable D call. The germline V and J ends were trimmed by 0 bases and 6 bases, with 12 bases remaining between them. The CDR3 length is 14 residues. Germline V gives CDR1 SGHTA, CDR2 FQGNSA. The CDR3, as DNA: TGTGCCAGCAGCTTAGCTATGAGGTACTCCGAGCAGTACTTC. Translated, it gives CASSLAMRYSEQYF.

The rearrangement links TRBV5-4 to TRBJ2-1; TRBD2 aligns across 7 bases. In germline, CDR1 is SGHNT, CDR2 YYREEE (reference sequence). This CDR3 is built from 15 residues. J was trimmed by 6 bases and V by 6 bases; bases with no gene match: 12. CDR3 sequence: CASTRGGALLNEQFF. The DNA for the CDR3 is TGTGCCAGCACCCGGGGAGGGGCGCTCCTCAATGAGCAGTTCTTC.

The gene calls are TRBV30 and TRBJ2-7; TRBD1 aligns across 8 bases. Per germline, CDR1 GTSNPN and CDR2 SVGIG (reference sequence). CDR3 size: 15 residues. V lost 2 bases to trimming and J lost 3 bases; unmatched junction nucleotides: 9. CDR3 residues: CAWSPLGQGDYEQYF. CDR3 nucleotide sequence: TGTGCCTGGAGTCCCCTCGGACAGGGAGACTACGAGCAGTACTTC. The entire variable domain, with the rest obtained from reference TRBV30 and TRBJ2-7, is as follows: SQTIHQWPATLVQPVGSPLSLECTVEGTSNPNLYWYRQAAGRGLQLLFYSVGIGQISSEVPQNLSASRPQDRQFILSSKKLLLSDSGFYLCAWSPLGQGDYEQYFGPGTRLTVT.

The V gene is TRBV27, the J gene TRBJ2-5, with D uncertain. V lost 5 bases to trimming and J lost 8 bases, with 18 bases between them. This CDR3 spans 14 amino acids. Germline CDR1 reads MNHEY; CDR2 reads SMNVEV (reference sequence). The CDR3 loop reads CASSPTTQSPTQYF. The CDR3, as DNA: TGTGCCAGCAGTCCCACGACCCAGTCCCCCACCCAGTACTTC.

The rearrangement links TRBV19 to TRBJ1-2, with 10 nucleotides matching TRBD1. Germline V gives CDR1 LNHDA, CDR2 SQIVND (reference sequence). The J segment lost 6 bases and the V segment lost 4 bases, leaving 2 bases of the junction unmatched. The CDR3 length is 13 residues. The DNA of the CDR3 is TGTGCCAGTAGTAGACAGGGGGCTAATGGCTACACCTTC. It is translated as CASSRQGANGYTF.

The gene calls are TRBV30 and TRBJ2-7; D might be TRBD2 (6 bases). This CDR3 contains 13 residues. Trimming shortened V by 0 bases and J by 5 bases, and 11 bases separated the two germline ends. Germline V gene data show CDR1 as GTSNPN and CDR2 as SVGIG (reference sequence). CDR3 sequence reads: CAWSVQSGDEQYF. The CDR3 DNA sequence: TGTGCCTGGAGTGTACAGTCGGGGGACGAGCAGTACTTC. Complete variable domain (other parts from reference TRBV30 and TRBJ2-7): SQTIHQWPATLVQPVGSPLSLECTVEGTSNPNLYWYRQAAGRGLQLLFYSVGIGQISSEVPQNLSASRPQDRQFILSSKKLLLSDSGFYLCAWSVQSGDEQYFGPGTRLTVT.

The J gene is TRBJ1-2, the V gene TRBV28; D unresolved. Germline V lookup: CDR1 MDHEN, CDR2 SYDVKM. This CDR3 spans 13 amino acids. Trimming pared 5 bases from V and 8 bases from J, leaving 15 bases between. Here the CDR3 DNA reads TGTGCCAGCAGTCCCCGAGCCCCTCGGGGCTACACCTTC. Its protein product is CASSPRAPRGYTF.

V and J are TRBV7-3 and TRBJ2-1; no definite D call. Looked up from germline, CDR1 is SGHTA and CDR2 is FQGTGA. The length of the CDR3 is 13 residues. Deletions cut 2 bases from V and 9 bases from J, with 11 bases between. The DNA of the CDR3 is TGTGCCAGCAGCTTACTTTCATTCGGTGAGCAGTTCTTC. Translation: CASSLLSFGEQFF.

V usage is TRBV5-1 and J usage is TRBJ1-2; perhaps TRBD1 as D (5 bases). The CDR3 loop spans 15 amino acids. CDR1 and CDR2 (germline): SGHRS, YFSETQ. V shed 3 bases and J shed 3 bases, with 15 bases lying between them. CDR3 bases: TGCGCCAGCAGCTGGCTGGGGGGAATGGACTATGGCTACACCTTC. Translation gives CASSWLGGMDYGYTF.

As concerns this clone: The junction departs from germline at one end; a sequencing error may be responsible. The rearrangement uses TRBV10-3 and TRBJ2-1; 7 nucleotides align to TRBD2. This CDR3 spans 16 amino acids. Germline V gene sequence: CDR1 ENHRY, CDR2 SYGVKD. The CDR3 here is CAISGSGGRAYDEQFF. CDR3 bases: TGTGCCATCAGTGGTTCGGGTGGGAGGGCCTACGATGAGCAGTTCTTC.

The chain is built from TRBV2 and TRBJ1-1; 7 nucleotides align to TRBD1. The germline gives CDR1 SNHLY, CDR2 FYNNEI. This CDR3 is built from 14 residues. V lost 7 bases and J lost 1; bases outside the gene matches: 6. CDR3: CASTPWTGNTEAFF. The DNA for the CDR3 is TGTGCCAGCACGCCGTGGACAGGGAACACTGAAGCTTTCTTT.

This chain links TRBV14 with TRBJ2-7; D gene ambiguous. Trimming stripped 4 bases from V and 6 bases from J, with 13 bases between. This CDR3 region has 13 residues. Germline assignment: CDR1 SGHDN and CDR2 FVKESK. CDR3 sequence: CASSPRLSSEQYF. The CDR3 nucleotides are TGTGCCAGCAGCCCCCGGCTAAGCAGCGAGCAGTACTTC.

The chain employs TRBV6-5 and TRBJ1-2; possibly TRBD1 for D (5 bases). CDR3 length: 14 residues. Germline assignment: CDR1 MNHEY and CDR2 SVGAGI. Trimming took off 6 bases at V and 4 bases at J, with 15 bases between the two ends. The CDR3 bases are TGTGCCAGCAGGCACCCTCAGGGAGGCTATGGCTACACCTTC. Its translation is CASRHPQGGYGYTF.

The rearrangement uses TRBV7-9 and TRBJ2-5; 10 bases match TRBD1. Unmatched junction bases numbered 8, after V lost 2 bases and J lost 2 bases. The CDR3 length is 17 residues. Germline V gives CDR1 SEHNR, CDR2 FQNEAQ (reference sequence). This CDR3 reads CASSLRPRDRGQETQYF. The CDR3 nucleotides read TGTGCCAGCAGCTTAAGACCCCGGGACAGGGGACAAGAGACCCAGTACTTC.

In its sample, this clone was seen once. V and J are TRBV28 and TRBJ1-5; D gene uncertain. The germline V gene encodes CDR1 MDHEN and CDR2 SYDVKM. The CDR3 loop spans 14 amino acids. V lost 3 bases and J lost 7, with 13 bases in between. This CDR3 reads CASSLRQSHQPQHF. CDR3 in DNA: TGTGCCAGCAGTTTGAGGCAGTCTCACCAGCCCCAGCATTTT.

Note on this clone: Other DNA sequences within the sample encode an identical CDR3. CDR3 sequence: CASSPGLAGELFF. As DNA, the CDR3 is TGTGCCAGCAGCCCCGGACTAGCCGGGGAGCTGTTTTTT. The chain uses TRBV7-3 and TRBJ2-2; 7 bases map to TRBD2. Looked up from germline, CDR1 is SGHTA and CDR2 is FQGTGA. This CDR3 has 13 amino acids. V lost 5 bases and J lost 6; bases outside the gene matches: 3.

The chain combines TRBV5-1 with TRBJ2-3, with TRBD2 identical over 13 bases. V dropped 5 bases and J dropped 2; count of bases not matched to a gene: 2. From germline, CDR1 is SGHRS and CDR2 YFSETQ. This CDR3 is 15 amino acids long. In nucleotides, the CDR3 is TGCGCCAGCAGACTAGCGGGAGGGTCCACAGATACGCAGTATTTT. It encodes CASRLAGGSTDTQYF.

The chain recombines TRBV6-5 with TRBJ2-7, with a tentative D call TRBD1 (6 bases). The germline gives CDR1 MNHEY, CDR2 SVGAGI. This CDR3 is built from 16 residues. V was cut by 2 bases and J by 1 base, with 15 bases left in between. The CDR3 DNA is TGTGCCAGCAGTTACAGCCTCCCGGACAGATCCTACGAGCAGTACTTC. It yields the protein CASSYSLPDRSYEQYF.

This sequence joins TRBV5-1 and TRBJ1-3; the D is unclear. Germline CDR1 reads SGHRS; CDR2 reads YFSETQ. This CDR3 spans 16 amino acids. Trimming took off 0 bases at V and 0 bases at J, with 10 bases between the two ends. The CDR3 sequence: CASSLGVWSSGNTIYF. For the CDR3, the DNA is TGCGCCAGCAGCTTGGGGGTCTGGAGCTCTGGAAACACCATATATTTT.

The V call is TRBV10-3, the J call TRBJ2-7; TRBD1 agrees at 9 bases. Germline V gene lookup returns CDR1 ENHRY and CDR2 SYGVKD. CDR3 size: 14 residues. The V gene end was trimmed by 2 bases and the J gene end by 7 bases; junction bases not matched to a gene: 6. This CDR3 is CAISERTGVGEQYF. CDR3 coding DNA: TGTGCCATCAGTGAGAGGACAGGGGTGGGTGAGCAGTACTTC.